What follows describes a single T cell receptor (beta chain). What it recognizes is unknown. These data are taken from a study of T cell clusters in autoimmune cytopenias. Findings of the study overall: Primary autoimmune cytopenia patients seemingly lacked the physiological T cell clusters found in healthy donors. TRB repertoire shifts in secondary cytopenia and chronic lymphocytic leukemia mostly reflected lymphoma, not autoimmunity.

This CDR3 comprises 12 residues. From germline, CDR1 is SQVTM and CDR2 ANQGSEA. TRB was amplified by touch-down multiplex PCR, primer pools A and B combined. TCRdb reprocessed the multiplex PCR reads, with one entry per CDR3 protein and no DNA. This repertoire comprises several thousand distinct CDR3 sequences; its ten largest clones make up 15% to 20%. Each sample's input was about 270 ng genomic DNA, some 38,000 genome equivalents. The chain uses TRBV29-1 and TRBJ2-2; TCRdb returns TRBD2, unconfirmable since there is no DNA. Sequencing was carried out using peripheral blood. The receptor's source is a human donor with an autoimmune cytopenia or autoimmune hepatitis (not recorded which). The chain's CDR3 is CSASGGAGELFF.